These 10 T cell receptor beta chains were sequenced from one sample in a study of tissue T cells after allogeneic stem cell transplantation. Using immunoSEQ multiplex PCR, the repertoire was profiled, and TCRdb retains in-frame clones only, with some absent. Of 5,000 to 6,000 clones listed, 55% to 75% are singletons. Sequences were derived from tissue from the colon, sampled at autopsy. The receptors derive from a female donor older than 55 with lung cancer.

This clone was counted a single time. The chain recombines TRBV19 with TRBJ1-5, with a possible D match to TRBD1 (6 bases). Trimming removed 6 bases from V and 6 bases from J, with 15 bases in between. The CDR3 sequence is 14 residues long. The V gene's germline CDR1 is LNHDA and CDR2 SQIVND (reference sequence). CDR3 DNA sequence: TGTGCCAGTAGCAGACGACAGGAGGGTCAGCCCCAGCATTTT. Translating gives CASSRRQEGQPQHF.

The rearrangement uses TRBV24-1 and TRBJ1-1; 8 bases agree with TRBD1. The CDR3 is made up of 14 amino acids. V dropped 3 bases and J dropped 10; count of bases not matched to a gene: 9. Germline-derived CDR1 and CDR2 are KGHDR and SFDVKD. The CDR3 sequence is CATSDINRGRGAFF. The DNA of the CDR3 is TGTGCCACCAGTGATATAAACAGGGGGAGGGGAGCTTTCTTT.

The J gene is TRBJ1-2, the V gene TRBV9, with a possible D match to TRBD1 (5 bases). Germline values: CDR1 SGDLS, CDR2 YYNGEE. V lost 3 bases and J lost 8, with 17 bases in between. This CDR3 spans 14 amino acids. CDR3 bases: TGTGCCAGCAGCGGCGGACAATTCTATGAAGGCTACACCTTC. Amino acid sequence: CASSGGQFYEGYTF.

CDR3 in amino acids: CASSDSSGDFQETQYF. DNA of the CDR3: TGTGCCAGCAGTGACTCTAGCGGGGATTTCCAAGAGACCCAGTACTTC. This chain connects TRBV6-4 to TRBJ2-5; 8 nucleotides match TRBD2. With V trimmed by 0 bases and J by 1 base, 4 bases remained unmatched. This CDR3 contains 16 residues. The V gene's germline CDR1 is MRHNA and CDR2 SNTAGT.

CDR3 bases: TGTGCCAGCAGTAGGTTCTCCCAGGTCGATGAGCAGTTCTTC. This codes for CASSRFSQVDEQFF. V is TRBV2 and J is TRBJ2-1; no clear D. Trimming removed 5 bases from V and 8 bases from J, with 16 bases in between. CDR3 length: 14 amino acids. Germline-derived CDR1 and CDR2 are SNHLY and FYNNEI.

The rearrangement links TRBV13 to TRBJ1-2; 9 nucleotides match TRBD1. CDR1 PRHDT and CDR2 FYEKMQ come from the germline V gene (reference sequence). V shed 8 bases, J shed 4 bases, and the junction held 2 bases outside the gene matches. CDR3 length: 12 residues. CDR3 sequence reads: CASRGQGYGYTF. For the CDR3, the DNA is TGTGCCAGCCGGGGACAGGGCTATGGCTACACCTTC.

The chain links TRBV7-2 to TRBJ2-5, with a possible D match to TRBD1 (7 bases). V dropped 1 base and J dropped 5 bases, with 14 bases sitting between them. There are 15 residues in the CDR3. The germline V gene has CDR1 SGHTA and CDR2 FQGNSA. The CDR3 DNA sequence: TGTGCCAGCAGCTTAGGGTACAGGGGAGGCGAGACCCAGTACTTC. It translates to CASSLGYRGGETQYF.

This clone was observed a few times. The chain recombines TRBV7-9 with TRBJ2-7, with D perhaps TRBD1 (5 bases). V lost 5 bases to trimming and J lost 3 bases, with 8 bases between them. Germline CDR1 and CDR2: SEHNR and FQNEAQ (reference sequence). This CDR3 has 12 residues. CDR3 loop: CASSATGYEQYF. In nucleotides, the CDR3 is TGTGCCAGCAGCGCAACAGGCTACGAGCAGTACTTC.

The table lists this clone with a few counts. The chain is built from TRBV18 and TRBJ1-1, with TRBD1 identical over 9 bases. The CDR3 has 13 residues. Germline V lookup: CDR1 KGHSH, CDR2 LQKENI. V was pared by 5 bases and J by 4 bases, with 2 bases of the junction left unmatched. CDR3 in DNA: TGTGCCAGCTCATCGGACAGGGGCACTGAAGCTTTCTTT. Amino acids: CASSSDRGTEAFF.

The CDR3 region is CASRNYRGRNYGYTF. Here the CDR3 DNA reads TGTGCCAGCAGGAACTACAGGGGAAGGAACTATGGCTACACCTTC. V and J are TRBV27 and TRBJ1-2, with TRBD1 matching 7 bases. Germline V gene lookup returns CDR1 MNHEY and CDR2 SMNVEV (reference sequence). V dropped 6 bases and J dropped 2; count of bases not matched to a gene: 9. The CDR3 has 15 amino acids.